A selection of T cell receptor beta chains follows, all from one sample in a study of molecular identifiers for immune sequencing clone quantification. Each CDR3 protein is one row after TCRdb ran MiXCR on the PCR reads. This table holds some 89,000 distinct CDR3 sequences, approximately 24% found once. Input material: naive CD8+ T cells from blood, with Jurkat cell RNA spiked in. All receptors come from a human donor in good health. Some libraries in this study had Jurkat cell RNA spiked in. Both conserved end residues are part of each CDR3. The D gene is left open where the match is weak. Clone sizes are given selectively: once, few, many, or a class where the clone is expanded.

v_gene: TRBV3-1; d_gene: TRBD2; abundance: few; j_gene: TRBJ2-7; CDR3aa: CASSLGLAVTYEQYF; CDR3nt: TGTGCCAGCAGCCTAGGACTAGCGGTAACCTACGAGCAGTACTTC
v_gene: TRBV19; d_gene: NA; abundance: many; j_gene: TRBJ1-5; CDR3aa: CASSIGGGPQPQHF; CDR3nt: TGTGCCAGTAGTATAGGTGGAGGTCCGCAGCCCCAGCATTTT
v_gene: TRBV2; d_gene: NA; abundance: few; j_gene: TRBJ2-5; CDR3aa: CASSEAGVGETQYF; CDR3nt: TGTGCCAGCAGTGAAGCTGGGGTGGGAGAGACCCAGTACTTC
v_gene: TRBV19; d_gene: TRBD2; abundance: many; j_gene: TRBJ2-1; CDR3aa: CASSIVSGRNNEQFF; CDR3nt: TGTGCCAGTAGTATAGTCAGCGGGAGGAACAATGAGCAGTTCTTC
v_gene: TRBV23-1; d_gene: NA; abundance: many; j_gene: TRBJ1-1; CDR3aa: CASSQPQGGNTEAFF; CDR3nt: TGCGCCAGCAGTCAGCCACAAGGGGGGAACACTGAAGCTTTCTTT
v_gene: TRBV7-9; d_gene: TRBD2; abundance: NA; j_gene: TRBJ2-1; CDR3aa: CASSSPWGEGLNEQFF; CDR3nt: TGTGCCAGCAGCTCACCTTGGGGGGAGGGCCTCAATGAGCAGTTCTTC
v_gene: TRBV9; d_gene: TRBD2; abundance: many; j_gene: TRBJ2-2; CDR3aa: CASSVGPSGGRLNTGELFF; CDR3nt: TGTGCCAGCAGCGTAGGTCCTAGCGGGGGAAGATTGAACACCGGGGAGCTGTTTTTT
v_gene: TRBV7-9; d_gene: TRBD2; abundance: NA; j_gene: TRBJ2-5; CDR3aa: CASSPGTSGRNPPTQYF; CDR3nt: TGTGCCAGCAGCCCCGGGACTAGCGGGAGGAACCCACCGACCCAGTACTTC
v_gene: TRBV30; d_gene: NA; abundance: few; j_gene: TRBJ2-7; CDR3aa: CAWGVAYEQYF; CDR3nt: TGTGCCTGGGGGGTCGCCTACGAGCAGTACTTC
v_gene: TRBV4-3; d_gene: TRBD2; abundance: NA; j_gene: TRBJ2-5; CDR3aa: CASSQDFLAGGLGETQYF; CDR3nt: TGCGCCAGCAGCCAAGATTTCCTAGCGGGGGGGCTTGGCGAGACCCAGTACTTC
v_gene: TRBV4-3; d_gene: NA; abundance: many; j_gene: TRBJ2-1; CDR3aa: CASSQDYGSAIYNEQFF; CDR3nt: TGCGCCAGCAGCCAAGATTACGGCAGCGCGATCTACAATGAGCAGTTCTTC
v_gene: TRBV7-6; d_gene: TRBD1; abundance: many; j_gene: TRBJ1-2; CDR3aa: CASSPSAGSRTGSNYGYTF; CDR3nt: TGTGCCAGCAGCCCCTCCGCCGGTTCCCGGACAGGGTCTAACTATGGCTACACCTTC
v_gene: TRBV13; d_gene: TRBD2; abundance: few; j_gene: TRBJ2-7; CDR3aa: CASSAISREGYEQYF; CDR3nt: TGTGCCAGCAGCGCCATATCCAGGGAGGGCTACGAGCAGTACTTC
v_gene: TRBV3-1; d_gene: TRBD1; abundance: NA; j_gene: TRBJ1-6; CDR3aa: CASSRTRDRGQNSPLHF; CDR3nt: TGTGCCAGCAGCCGGACCCGGGACAGGGGGCAAAATTCACCCCTCCACTTT
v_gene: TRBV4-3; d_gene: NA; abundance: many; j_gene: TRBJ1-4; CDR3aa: CASSLIEKGGGEKLFF; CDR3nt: TGCGCCAGCAGCCTGATAGAAAAGGGTGGAGGTGAAAAACTGTTTTTT
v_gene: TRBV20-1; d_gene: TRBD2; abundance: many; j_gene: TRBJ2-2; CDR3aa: CSARGEPRLATNTGELFF; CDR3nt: TGCAGTGCTAGAGGAGAGCCGAGACTAGCTACGAACACCGGGGAGCTGTTTTTT
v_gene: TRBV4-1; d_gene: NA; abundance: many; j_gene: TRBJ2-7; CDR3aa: CASSQDVVGPSYEQYF; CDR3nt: TGCGCCAGCAGCCAAGATGTTGTCGGCCCGTCCTACGAGCAGTACTTC
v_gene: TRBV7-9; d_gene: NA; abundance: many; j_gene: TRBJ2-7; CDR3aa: CASSPPGSGRIYEQYF; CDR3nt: TGTGCCAGCAGCCCGCCGGGCTCGGGCCGGATCTACGAGCAGTACTTC
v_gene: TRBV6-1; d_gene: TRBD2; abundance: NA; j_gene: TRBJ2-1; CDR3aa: CASSETSASYNEQFF; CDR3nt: TGTGCCAGCAGTGAAACTAGCGCGTCCTACAATGAGCAGTTCTTC
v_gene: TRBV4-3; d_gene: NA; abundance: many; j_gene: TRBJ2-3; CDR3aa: CASSQDTGASTDTQYF; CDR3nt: TGCGCCAGCAGCCAAGATACGGGGGCTAGCACAGATACGCAGTATTTT
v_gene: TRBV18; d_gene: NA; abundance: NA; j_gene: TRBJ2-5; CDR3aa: CASSPIAYALKEPQYF; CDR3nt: TGTGCCAGCTCACCAATAGCCTACGCCCTCAAAGAGCCCCAGTACTTC
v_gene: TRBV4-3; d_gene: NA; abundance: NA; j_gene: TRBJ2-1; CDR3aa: CASSPQARDSYNEQFF; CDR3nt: TGCGCCAGCAGCCCTCAGGCGCGGGACTCCTACAATGAGCAGTTCTTC
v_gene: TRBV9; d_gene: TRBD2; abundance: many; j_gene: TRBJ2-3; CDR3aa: CASSPEGGGAVDTQYF; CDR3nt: TGTGCCAGCAGCCCAGAGGGCGGGGGGGCCGTGGATACGCAGTATTTT
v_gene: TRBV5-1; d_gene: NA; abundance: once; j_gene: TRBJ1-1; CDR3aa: CASSLGGEALF; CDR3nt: TGCGCCAGCAGCTTGGGGGGTGAAGCTCTCTTT
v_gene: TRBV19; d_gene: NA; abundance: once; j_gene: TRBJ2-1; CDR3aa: CASSVDPVTSYNEQFF; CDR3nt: TGTGCCAGTAGTGTCGACCCAGTAACATCCTACAATGAGCAGTTCTTC
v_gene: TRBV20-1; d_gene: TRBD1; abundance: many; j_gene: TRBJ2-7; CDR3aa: CSASRPGQEFSYEQYF; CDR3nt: TGCAGTGCTAGCAGACCGGGACAGGAATTTTCTTACGAGCAGTACTTC
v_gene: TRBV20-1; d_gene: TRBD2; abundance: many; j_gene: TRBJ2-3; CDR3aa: CSARVPAGGILADTQYF; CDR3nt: TGCAGTGCTAGAGTTCCAGCGGGGGGGATTCTCGCAGATACGCAGTATTTT
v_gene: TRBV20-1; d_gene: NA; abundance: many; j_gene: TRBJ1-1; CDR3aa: CSAVPTYLNTEAFF; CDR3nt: TGCAGTGCGGTCCCGACCTATTTGAACACTGAAGCTTTCTTT
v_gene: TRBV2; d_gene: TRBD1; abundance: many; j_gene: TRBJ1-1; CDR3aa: CASRETGTGVSTEAFF; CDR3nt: TGTGCCAGCAGGGAAACCGGGACAGGGGTGAGCACTGAAGCTTTCTTT